These 8 T cell receptor beta chains share one sample of origin, sequenced in a study of T cell repertoires in cytomegalovirus infection. No antigen is known for these receptors. TCRdb re-called the reads with MiXCR, one entry per CDR3 protein. Seen here are about 900,000 distinct CDR3 sequences, approximately 31% observed once, and the top ten hold roughly 12%. Sequenced material: cultured CD8+ T cells from PBMCs, taken from culture after CMV antigen stimulation. Every receptor here comes from a human donor in good health (CMV status not recorded). Some clones in this sample may be carry-over from other donors' samples.

The V call is TRBV2, the J call TRBJ1-2; D possibly corresponds to TRBD1 (6 bases). This CDR3 is built from 13 residues. Per the germline V gene, CDR1 is SNHLY and CDR2 is FYNNEI. Between the trimmed V and J ends, which lost 7 bases and 6 bases, there was a span of 15 bases. The CDR3 nucleotides read TGTGCCAGCACCGGGACAAAGACTCATGGCTACACCTTC. Its translation: CASTGTKTHGYTF.

This chain uses TRBV20-1 with TRBJ1-6, with a weak D call TRBD1 (5 bases). The CDR3 length is 12 residues. V was cut by 6 bases and J by 6 bases, with 9 bases left in between. Per the germline V gene, CDR1 is DFQATT and CDR2 is SNEGSKA (reference sequence). The CDR3 loop reads CSARQTNSPLHF. The CDR3, as DNA: TGCAGTGCCCGACAGACTAATTCACCCCTCCACTTT.

This clonotype has just a few counts. The CDR3 loop is CSVDQSGANVLTF. The CDR3 DNA follows: TGCAGCGTTGACCAATCCGGGGCCAACGTCCTGACTTTC. The genes are TRBV29-1 and TRBJ2-6; D is unclear. V was shortened by 3 bases and J by 4 bases, with 7 bases between the two germline ends. The CDR3 has 13 residues. CDR1 is SQVTM and CDR2 is ANQGSEA in the germline V gene.

The rearrangement uses TRBV4-1 and TRBJ2-4, with unresolved D. The V end lost 0 bases, the J end lost 8 bases, and 11 bases lay between the germline ends. This CDR3 contains 14 residues. Per germline, CDR1 MGHRA and CDR2 YSYEKL. In DNA, the CDR3 is TGCGCCAGCAGCCAAGATAGGCTTGGGGACATTCAGTACTTC. This codes for CASSQDRLGDIQYF.

In this sample, this clonotype turned up a few times. The DNA of the CDR3 is TGTGCCAGCAGCTCAAGTGGAGCGGGATTCTACAATGAGCAGTTCTTC. Translating it yields CASSSSGAGFYNEQFF. The chain uses TRBV2 and TRBJ2-1; 7 nucleotides agree with TRBD2. The CDR3 spans 16 residues. V dropped 6 bases and J dropped 3; count of bases not matched to a gene: 11. Per the germline V gene, CDR1 is SNHLY and CDR2 is FYNNEI.

This chain links TRBV7-6 with TRBJ2-6, with D perhaps TRBD1 (6 bases). Trimming pared 5 bases from V and 7 bases from J, leaving 42 bases between. The length of the CDR3 is 24 residues. The germline gives CDR1 SGHVS, CDR2 FNYEAQ. CDR3 DNA: TGTGCCAGCAGCATATATCGGCTCTCCGTACGGCTCAGGGGATCGGAGGAGGAAGCCAACGTCCTGACTTTC. Protein product: CASSIYRLSVRLRGSEEEANVLTF.

The table lists this clonotype with a few counts. This sequence joins TRBV7-2 and TRBJ1-5; D call uncertain. The CDR3 extends over 15 amino acids. Trimming pared 1 base from V and 3 bases from J, leaving 10 bases between. Germline V gene data show CDR1 as SGHTA and CDR2 as FQGNSA. CDR3 in amino acids: CASSLGLGVNQPQHF. In DNA, the CDR3 is TGTGCCAGCAGCTTAGGGCTCGGGGTCAATCAGCCCCAGCATTTT.

This chain uses TRBV28 with TRBJ1-5, with TRBD1 identical over 7 bases. Germline CDR1 and CDR2: MDHEN and SYDVKM. With 4 bases clipped from V and 0 bases from J, the junction kept 6 bases outside the gene matches. The CDR3 length is 16 residues. The CDR3 sequence is CASSWGTASSNQPQHF. The CDR3 coding sequence is TGTGCCAGCAGTTGGGGGACAGCTTCTAGCAATCAGCCCCAGCATTTT.